This T cell receptor beta chain came from a study of cytomegalovirus exposure and HLA in healthy donors. Study outcomes and limitations: Reportedly, TCR beta sequences accurately predicted HLA-A and HLA-B alleles in most subjects. No immune exposure information besides CMV serostatus was available. It was reported in a later analysis that an Asian-associated ancestry cluster showed fewer N-insertions than the roughly 660-donor mean.

This clone was counted between two and nine times. Its antigen is currently unknown. V shed 5 bases and J shed 0 bases, with 11 bases lying between them. Germline CDR1 SGHTA, CDR2 FQGNSA. The CDR3 contains 15 residues. Amplification used 60 Vbeta primers and 13 Jbeta primers. The data were produced by immunoSEQ multiplex PCR, yet TCRdb's version contains in-frame clones alone and is incomplete. The sample lists roughly 100,000 clones, about 12% occurring once. The clonotype originates from a man in his forties in good health and CMV-seropositive. This rearrangement joins TRBV7-2 to TRBJ2-1; D gene unclear. The sequencing sample was made of PBMCs. The CDR3 protein is CASSQWYSSYNEQFF. CDR3 coding DNA: TGTGCCAGCAGCCAATGGTATAGCTCCTACAATGAGCAGTTCTTC.